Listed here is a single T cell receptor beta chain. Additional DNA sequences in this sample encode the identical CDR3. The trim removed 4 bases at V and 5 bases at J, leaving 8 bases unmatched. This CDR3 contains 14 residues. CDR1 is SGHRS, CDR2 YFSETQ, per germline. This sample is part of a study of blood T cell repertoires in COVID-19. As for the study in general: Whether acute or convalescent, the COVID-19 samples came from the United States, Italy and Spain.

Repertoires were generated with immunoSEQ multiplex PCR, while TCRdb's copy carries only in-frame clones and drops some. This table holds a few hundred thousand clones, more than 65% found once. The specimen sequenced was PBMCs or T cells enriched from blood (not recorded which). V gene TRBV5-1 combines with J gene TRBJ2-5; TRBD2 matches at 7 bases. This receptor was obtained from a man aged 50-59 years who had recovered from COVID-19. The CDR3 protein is CASSPGRGGETQYF. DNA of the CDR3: TGCGCCAGCAGCCCGGGGAGGGGAGGGGAGACCCAGTACTTC.